The clone carrying this T cell receptor (beta chain) was counted between two and nine times. The antigen remains undetermined. V lost 0 bases, J lost 9 bases, and 5 bases stayed unmatched. Per germline, CDR1 MGHRA and CDR2 YSYEKL. CDR3 length: 15 residues. These data are taken from a study of T cells in Graves' hyperthyroidism and ophthalmopathy. The investigators amplified TCR beta CDR3 regions from RNA transcripts. HTBI primers were employed in a first-round RT-PCR of the TCR CDR3. From the multiplex PCR reads, TCRdb called clonotypes with MiXCR, one entry per CDR3 protein. The sample holds 660,000 or so distinct CDR3 sequences, just under 45% seen once. It was uncontrolled infection, other autoimmune disease, pregnancy or lactation that excluded patients. Each diagnosis was grounded in clinical symptoms, serum thyroxine and TRAb, thyroid ultrasound, and orbital computed tomography. Broader study findings: Among clonotypes expanded in thyroid above 0.001, most were also found in blood. The model anticipated ophthalmopathy a median about six months pre-onset.

This receptor was taken from an adult man with Graves' disease, either hyperthyroidism or ophthalmopathy (not recorded which). V is TRBV4-1 and J is TRBJ1-6; 7 bases line up with TRBD1. The sequencing sample was made of peripheral blood or thyroid tissue (not recorded which). As DNA, the CDR3 is TGCGCCAGCAGCCAAGAGTGGCAGGGGGGTTCACCCCTCCACTTT. This encodes CASSQEWQGGSPLHF.